The source of this T cell receptor beta chain is a study of T-cell reconstitution after alpha-beta-depleted transplantation in children. Study observations and caveats: From surviving recipient T cells and thymic progenitors came the high day-60 TCRbeta diversity observed in some patients. T-cell counts and diversity were attributed mostly to newly produced T cells one year after transplant.

Concerning this clonotype: No antigen is known for it.

CDR3 length: 14 residues. Trimming cost V 4 bases and J 1 base, with 11 bases left between them. Germline CDR1 and CDR2: SGHRS and YFSETQ. Construction of the TCRbeta library involved unique molecular identifiers. Via MiXCR, TCRdb re-called the PCR reads, giving one row per CDR3 protein. This sample carries 450,000 to 600,000 distinct CDR3 sequences, approximately 10% of them seen once, and the ten largest clones take just over 2%. This chain joins TRBV5-1 and TRBJ1-1; D gene ambiguous. The input for sequencing was PBMCs, taken before TCRalphabeta/CD19-depleted stem cell transplant. This TCR was sampled from a child under 10 years old with inherited bone marrow failure, due to receive a stem cell transplant. The CDR3 sequence is CASSPFPANTEAFF. The CDR3 DNA is TGCGCCAGCAGCCCGTTCCCCGCGAACACTGAAGCTTTCTTT.